This T cell receptor beta chain is drawn from a study of tumor-infiltrating lymphocytes in primary liver carcinoma. Study information: Surgery removed the patients' primary liver carcinoma. Each sample had roughly 3.65 to 7.13 million productive TCRbeta reads regardless of tissue type. Overall study results and limits: Tumors reached a significantly greater top-250-clone fraction than blood did (p = 0.039). Tumor region pairs outstripped tumor-adjacent and tumor-blood pairs in overlap.

V was clipped by 0 bases and J by 9 bases; unmatched bases: 11. The CDR3 sequence is 16 residues long. Germline-derived CDR1 and CDR2 are SGHDT and YYEEEE. This clonotype was seen more than once but under ten times. The antigen is not known. A primer matching the constant region was used to make TCR beta cDNA from 450 to 500 ng of total RNA. Slightly modified ARM-PCR with three nested multiplex PCR rounds yielded TCR beta libraries. A C-beta reverse primer and TRBV1-TRBV30 forward primers served in each of the first two PCR rounds, at 10 cycles apiece. TCRdb reprocessed the multiplex PCR reads with MiXCR, giving one entry per CDR3 protein. Of fewer than 350,000 distinct CDR3 sequences listed, less than 75% were seen once; the top ten hold more than 8.5%. Blood RNA originated from unsorted whole blood, with germline DNA additionally extracted.

The chain employs TRBV5-6 and TRBJ2-1; 8 bases line up with TRBD1. Material for sequencing was peripheral blood. The sequence derives from a man between 40 and 49 years old with primary liver carcinoma and hepatitis B virus infection. The CDR3 protein is CASSLVPGQGVGEQFF. The DNA of the CDR3 is TGTGCCAGCAGCTTGGTTCCCGGACAGGGCGTTGGTGAGCAGTTCTTC.